This note documents a single T cell receptor (beta chain) sequence. The data derive from a study of T cell responses to AZD1222 COVID-19 vaccine. TCRdb's copy holds only in-frame clones and misses some; the assay was immunoSEQ multiplex PCR. This table has about 99,000 clones, about 89% appearing once. This receptor was identified in an adult in good health. The starting material was peripheral blood, obtained on day 0 of AZD1222 vaccination.

The CDR3 coding sequence is TGTGCCAGTAGTAGTCCCCGGCAGGGCACAGATACGCAGTATTTT. It yields the protein CASSSPRQGTDTQYF. This chain links TRBV19 with TRBJ2-3; D remains unclear. The CDR3 consists of 15 residues. The germline V gene has CDR1 LNHDA and CDR2 SQIVND (reference sequence). The V end lost 4 bases, the J end lost 1 base, and 12 bases lay between the germline ends.